This TCR beta chain was sequenced in a study of T-cell reconstitution after alpha-beta-depleted transplantation in children. The germline V gene encodes CDR1 SGHRS and CDR2 YFSETQ. Trimming pared 4 bases from V and 5 bases from J, leaving 10 bases between. The CDR3 is 13 amino acids. Unique molecular identifiers were built into the TCRbeta library. TCRdb itself ran the PCR reads through MiXCR, one entry per CDR3 protein. Among about 230,000 distinct CDR3 sequences, 9.7% were seen once, and the ten largest hold about 4.8%. This clonotype was seen repeatedly, ten times or more. The clonotype originates from a human donor who donated a stem cell graft to a child with SCID. The chain recombines TRBV5-1 with TRBJ1-5, with D possibly being TRBD1 (5 bases). The input for sequencing was PBMCs from the stem cell graft donor, taken from the stem cell graft. The CDR3 coding sequence is TGCGCCAGCAGCCGGGACCCTCATCAGCCCCAGCATTTT. This encodes CASSRDPHQPQHF.